This entry describes one T cell receptor (beta chain). Its antigen is currently not known. Qualities for individual bases were not recorded, and no much larger clone is one base off. These data come from a study of blood T cell repertoires in COVID-19 (dated by TCRdb to about 2020). Describing the broader study: Samples covering the acute and convalescent phases of COVID-19 were provided by collaborators in the United States, Italy and Spain. The dataset comprised deeply sampled blood TCRbeta repertoires from subjects exposed to, actively infected with, or recovered from COVID-19. The prospective study material was composed of cDNA or gDNA derived from T cells, B-cell-depleted T cells, or PBMCs. Where available, HLA class I and class II types were taken from metadata supplied by the sample provider and were not determined by assay-based typing. Samples came from the ongoing ImmuneRACE study (first 160 participants) plus 1,254 subjects from 6 global collaborators. A de-identified subject ID, COVID-19 status, age in years and sex were almost always included in the sample metadata. The repertoires were made available in a free public database intended to serve as a resource for research on the immune response to SARS-CoV-2. General study outcomes and caveats: The quantity of clinical and demographic metadata differed by source and by participant and was supplied without curation.

From the germline V gene, CDR1 is SNHLY and CDR2 is FYNNEI. Compared with germline, V lacks 6 bases and J lacks 6 bases; bases without a gene match: 5. The CDR3 measures 13 amino acids from cysteine to phenylalanine. Of all the DNA, just the CDR3 is kept, 39 bases in frame from base 1. TCRbeta CDR3 regions were amplified from genomic DNA by means of the immunoSEQ Assay, a bias-controlled multiplex PCR. Per the original workflow: Nucleated cell counts per sample were estimated from amplification of reference gene primers within the assay. To quantify the absolute abundance of each unique TCRbeta CDR3 rearrangement, sequence reads were collapsed and filtered. Productive Simpson clonality was computed per sample as the square root of Simpson's diversity index over productive rearrangements. The source is immuneACCESS, and TCRdb retained only in-frame sequences with V and J called. Part of the clones is not carried over; for the studies checked, unresolved V genes explain less than half of this, and the remainder is unexplained. V and J calls and clone size are copied from that table; D and trimming were computed from the DNA. A total of 51,000 or so clones appear in this sample, about 90% of them only once. Over 10% of the sample rests with the top ten.

Whole blood was collected in K2EDTA tubes by collaborating institutions according to the institutions' own protocols. Collaborator samples were shipped for TCRbeta analysis as frozen whole blood, isolated PBMCs, or DNA extracted from either sample type. The sequence derives from a man older than 75 with acute or convalescent COVID-19. The sequenced sample was peripheral blood. The V and J genes are TRBV2 and TRBJ1-1; TRBD1 lines up with 9 middle nucleotides. The DNA is TGTGCCAGCAGGGGACAGGGATTGGCTGAAGCTTTCTTT. Its translation reads: CASRGQGLAEAFF.